The 12 T cell receptor beta chains below all came from one sample that was sequenced in a study of graft-versus-host responses after intestinal transplantation. Here immunoSEQ multiplex PCR was the method, and the copy in TCRdb shows in-frame clones only, minus some. In the table there are tens of thousands of clones, 85% to 95% of which are singletons. The antigens these receptors bind are not known. The sample in question was unstimulated CD8+ T cells sorted from spleen or lymph node cells, obtained before intestinal transplant. The source of these receptors is a human donor who received an intestinal transplant.

The chain links TRBV30 to TRBJ2-1; 7 bases agree with TRBD1. V was clipped by 3 bases and J by 4 bases; unmatched bases: 3. Germline assignment: CDR1 GTSNPN and CDR2 SVGIG (reference sequence). The CDR3 consists of 13 residues. CDR3 in amino acids: CAWRETGYNEQFF. The CDR3, as DNA: TGTGCCTGGAGGGAGACAGGGTACAATGAGCAGTTCTTC.

The rearrangement links TRBV5-1 to TRBJ2-7; possibly TRBD2 for D (6 bases). Looked up from germline, CDR1 is SGHRS and CDR2 is YFSETQ. V lost 2 bases and J lost 3, with 12 bases in between. This CDR3 is built from 14 residues. The CDR3 bases are TGCGCCAGCAGCTTATGGGGAGGATACTACGAGCAGTACTTC. Translation: CASSLWGGYYEQYF.

The V and J genes are TRBV4-3 and TRBJ2-1; the D gene is possibly TRBD1 (5 bases). The CDR3 has 17 residues. Germline V gives CDR1 LGHNA, CDR2 YSLEER. V gave up 0 bases and J gave up 3 bases, with 15 bases separating them. CDR3 sequence reads: CASSQETTGAIYNEQFF. CDR3 nucleotides: TGCGCCAGCAGCCAAGAGACAACAGGAGCTATCTACAATGAGCAGTTCTTC.

J is TRBJ1-6 and V is TRBV5-4, with a possible D match to TRBD1 (5 bases). Trimming shortened V by 7 bases and J by 3 bases, and 8 bases separated the two germline ends. The CDR3 extends over 13 amino acids. From germline, CDR1 is SGHNT and CDR2 YYREEE (reference sequence). The DNA for the CDR3 is TGTGCCAGCGGGCAGGGCTATAATTCACCCCTCCACTTT. The encoded protein is CASGQGYNSPLHF. Looking up the rest from reference TRBV5-4 and TRBJ1-6 gives the full variable domain: ETGVTQSPTHLIKTRGQQVTLRCSSQSGHNTVSWYQQALGQGPQFIFQYYREEENGRGNFPPRFSGLQFPNYSSELNVNALELDDSALYLCASGQGYNSPLHFGNGTRLTVT.

The sample holds a few counts of this clone. The chain recombines TRBV6-1 with TRBJ2-1; D unclear. V lost 8 bases and J 9 bases, leaving 20 bases between the germline ends. Germline V CDR1 and CDR2: MNHNS, SASEGT. This CDR3 contains 14 residues. This CDR3 reads CASAATVLSIEQFF. For the CDR3, the DNA is TGTGCCAGCGCTGCGACTGTCTTGAGCATTGAGCAGTTCTTC.

The V and J genes are TRBV11-1 and TRBJ1-1, with D possibly being TRBD1 (5 bases). The CDR3 runs 14 residues. Germline V CDR1 and CDR2: SGHAT, FQDESV (reference sequence). Trimming left V 2 bases short and J 4 bases short, with 11 bases between. CDR3 DNA: TGTGCCAGCAGCTTAAATGGGGCGAGCACTGAAGCTTTCTTT. It encodes CASSLNGASTEAFF.

The CDR3 spells CASSVTGIPNQPQHF. CDR3 DNA: TGTGCCAGCAGCGTGACAGGGATTCCCAATCAGCCCCAGCATTTT. The chain combines TRBV9 with TRBJ1-5; 7 bases are shared with TRBD1. Germline lookup yields CDR1 SGDLS and CDR2 YYNGEE. CDR3 length: 15 amino acids. V shed 2 bases, J shed 3 bases, and the junction held 5 bases outside the gene matches.

The J gene is TRBJ1-2, the V gene TRBV25-1, with D unclear. Germline V gene sequence: CDR1 MGHDK, CDR2 SYGVNS. The CDR3 length is 12 residues. The V and J ends lost 4 bases and 4 bases respectively, with 7 bases between them. In nucleotides, the CDR3 is TGTGCCAGCAGTGGAGGGAGCTATGGCTACACCTTC. Residues: CASSGGSYGYTF.

The V gene is TRBV2, the J gene TRBJ2-7; D is perhaps TRBD2 (5 bases). Trimming cost V 7 bases and J 2 bases, with 9 bases left between them. The CDR3 loop spans 12 amino acids. Looked up from germline, CDR1 is SNHLY and CDR2 is FYNNEI. CDR3 amino acids: CASKEGPYEQYF. The DNA for the CDR3 is TGTGCCAGCAAAGAGGGCCCCTACGAGCAGTACTTC.

The chain joins TRBV4-2 to TRBJ1-2; 7 bases fit TRBD1. V lost 0 bases and J lost 8; bases outside the gene matches: 6. The CDR3 covers 14 residues. Germline V CDR1 and CDR2: LGHNA, YNFKEQ. The CDR3 region is CASSQDIRGRGYTF. DNA for the CDR3: TGTGCCAGCAGCCAAGACATCAGGGGGAGAGGCTACACCTTC.

In regard to this clone: The same CDR3 also results from other DNA sequences found in this sample. The genes are TRBV19 and TRBJ2-3; D is ambiguous. V was shortened by 3 bases and J by 6 bases, with 4 bases between the two germline ends. This CDR3 is built from 11 residues. Germline assignment: CDR1 LNHDA and CDR2 SQIVND (reference sequence). The DNA for the CDR3 is TGTGCCAGTAGTATTTCGGATACGCAGTATTTT. Amino acid sequence: CASSISDTQYF.

This chain links TRBV2 with TRBJ1-2; 9 nucleotides align to TRBD1. The CDR3 is made up of 12 amino acids. Losses at the gene ends were 10 bases for V and 5 bases for J; bases not matched to a gene: 5. Germline values: CDR1 SNHLY, CDR2 FYNNEI. The CDR3 bases are TGTGCCACCTCACAGGGGGCTTATGGCTACACCTTC. This encodes CATSQGAYGYTF. The full variable domain, in which reference TRBV2 and TRBJ1-2 provide the parts outside the CDR3, is EPEVTQTPSHQVTQMGQEVILRCVPISNHLYFYWYRQILGQKVEFLVSFYNNEISEKSEIFDDQFSVERPDGSNFTLKIRSTKLEDSAMYFCATSQGAYGYTFGSGTRLTVV.